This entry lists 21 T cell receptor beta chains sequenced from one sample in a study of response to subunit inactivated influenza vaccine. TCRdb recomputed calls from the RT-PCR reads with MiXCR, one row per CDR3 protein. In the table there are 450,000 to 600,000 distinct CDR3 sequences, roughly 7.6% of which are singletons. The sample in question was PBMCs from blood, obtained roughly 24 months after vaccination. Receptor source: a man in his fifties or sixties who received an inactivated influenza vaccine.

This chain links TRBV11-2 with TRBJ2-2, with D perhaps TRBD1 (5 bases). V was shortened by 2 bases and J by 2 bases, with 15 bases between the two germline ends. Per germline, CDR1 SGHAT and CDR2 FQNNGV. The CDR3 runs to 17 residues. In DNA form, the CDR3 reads TGTGCCAGCAGCTTAAGGTCATGGCAGGGTAACACCGGGGAGCTGTTTTTT. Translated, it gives CASSLRSWQGNTGELFF.

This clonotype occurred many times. In nucleotides, the CDR3 is TGCGCCAGCAGCTTGGACAGGGGCAAGCAGTACTTC. As protein: CASSLDRGKQYF. This chain connects TRBV5-1 to TRBJ2-7, with 7 bases that match TRBD1. V lost 0 bases to trimming and J lost 8 bases; unmatched junction nucleotides: 2. The CDR3 extends over 12 amino acids. The germline CDR1 and CDR2 sequences are SGHRS and YFSETQ.

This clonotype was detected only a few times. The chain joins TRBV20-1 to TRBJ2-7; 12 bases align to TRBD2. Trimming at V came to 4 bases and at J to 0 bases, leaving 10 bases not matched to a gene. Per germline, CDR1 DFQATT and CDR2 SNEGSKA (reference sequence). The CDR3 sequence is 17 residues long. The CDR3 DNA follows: TGCAGTGCTAACGGGCAACTAGCGGGAGGCGGCTCCTACGAGCAGTACTTC. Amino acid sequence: CSANGQLAGGGSYEQYF.

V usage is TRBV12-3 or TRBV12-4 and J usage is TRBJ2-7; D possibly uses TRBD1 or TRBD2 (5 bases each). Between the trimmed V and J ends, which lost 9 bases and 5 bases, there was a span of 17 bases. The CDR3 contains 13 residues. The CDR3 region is CASPGPRDDEQYF. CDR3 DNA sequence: TGTGCCAGTCCGGGCCCCAGGGACGACGAGCAGTACTTC.

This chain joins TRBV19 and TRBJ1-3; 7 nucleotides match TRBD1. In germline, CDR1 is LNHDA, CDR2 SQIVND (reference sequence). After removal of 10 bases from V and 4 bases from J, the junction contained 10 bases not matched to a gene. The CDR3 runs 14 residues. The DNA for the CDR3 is TGTGCCACCATCCCTCGGGACAGAGGAAACACCATATATTTT. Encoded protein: CATIPRDRGNTIYF. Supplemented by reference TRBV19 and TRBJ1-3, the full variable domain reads DGGITQSPKYLFRKEGQNVTLSCEQNLNHDAMYWYRQDPGQGLRLIYYSQIVNDFQKGDIAEGYSVSREKKESFPLTVTSAQKNPTAFYLCATIPRDRGNTIYFGEGSWLTVV.

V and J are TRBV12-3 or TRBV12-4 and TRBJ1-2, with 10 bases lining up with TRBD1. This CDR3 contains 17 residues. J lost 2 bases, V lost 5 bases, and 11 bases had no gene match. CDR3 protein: CASSPRTGGWVNYGYTF. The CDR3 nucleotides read TGTGCCAGCAGTCCCCGGACAGGGGGTTGGGTGAACTATGGCTACACCTTC.

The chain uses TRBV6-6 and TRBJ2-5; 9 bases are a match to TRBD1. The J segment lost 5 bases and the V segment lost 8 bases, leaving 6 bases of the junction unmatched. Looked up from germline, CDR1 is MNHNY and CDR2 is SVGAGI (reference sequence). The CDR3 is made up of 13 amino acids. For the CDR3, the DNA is TGTGCCAGCGGGACAGGGCCCGTTGAGACCCAGTACTTC. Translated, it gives CASGTGPVETQYF.

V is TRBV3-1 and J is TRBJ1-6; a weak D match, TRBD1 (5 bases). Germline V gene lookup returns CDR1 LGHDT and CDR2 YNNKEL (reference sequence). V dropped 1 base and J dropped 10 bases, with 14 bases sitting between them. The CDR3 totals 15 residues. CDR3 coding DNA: TGTGCCAGCAGCCAAGGGACATCGTCGGGATCACCCCTCCACTTT. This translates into CASSQGTSSGSPLHF.

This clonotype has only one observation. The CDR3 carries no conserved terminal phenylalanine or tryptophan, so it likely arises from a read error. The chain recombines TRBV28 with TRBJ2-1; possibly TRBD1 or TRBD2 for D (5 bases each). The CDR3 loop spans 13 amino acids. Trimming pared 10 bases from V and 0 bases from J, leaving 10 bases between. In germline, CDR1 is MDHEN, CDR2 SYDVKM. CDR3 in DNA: TGTGCCATCGCAGGGAGCTCCTACAATGAGCAGTTCTAC. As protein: CAIAGSSYNEQFY.

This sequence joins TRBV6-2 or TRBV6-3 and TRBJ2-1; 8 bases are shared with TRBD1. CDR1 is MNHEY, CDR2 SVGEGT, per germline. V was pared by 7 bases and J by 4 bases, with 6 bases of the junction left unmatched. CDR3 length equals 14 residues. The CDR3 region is CASKAGGLYNEQFF. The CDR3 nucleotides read TGTGCCAGCAAGGCAGGGGGCTTGTACAATGAGCAGTTCTTC.

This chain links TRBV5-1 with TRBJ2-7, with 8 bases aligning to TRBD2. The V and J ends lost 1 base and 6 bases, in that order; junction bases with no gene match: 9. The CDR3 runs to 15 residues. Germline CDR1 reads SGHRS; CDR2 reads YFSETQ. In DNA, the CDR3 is TGCGCCAGCAGCTTGAGCGGGAGCAGGTTAGGCGAGCAGTACTTC. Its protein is CASSLSGSRLGEQYF. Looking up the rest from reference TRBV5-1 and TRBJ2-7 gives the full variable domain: KAGVTQTPRYLIKTRGQQVTLSCSPISGHRSVSWYQQTPGQGLQFLFEYFSETQRNKGNFPGRFSGRQFSNSRSEMNVSTLELGDSALYLCASSLSGSRLGEQYFGPGTRLTVT.

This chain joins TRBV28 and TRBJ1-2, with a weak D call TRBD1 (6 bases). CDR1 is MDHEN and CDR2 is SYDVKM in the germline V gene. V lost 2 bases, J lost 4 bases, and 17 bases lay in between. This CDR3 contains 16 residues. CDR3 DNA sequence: TGTGCCAGCAGTTTAATTTCAGGGGCCCGAGGCTATGGCTACACCTTC. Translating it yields CASSLISGARGYGYTF.

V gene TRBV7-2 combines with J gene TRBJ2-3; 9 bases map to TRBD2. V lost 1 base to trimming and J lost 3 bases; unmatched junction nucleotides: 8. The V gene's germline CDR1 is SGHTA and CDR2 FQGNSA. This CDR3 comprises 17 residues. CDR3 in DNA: TGTGCCAGCAGCTTAGTTATAGGGACTAGCAGAACAGATACGCAGTATTTT. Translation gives CASSLVIGTSRTDTQYF.

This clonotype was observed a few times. The chain's CDR3 is CASSPEAGGEAFF. CDR3 in DNA: TGCGCCAGCAGCCCGGAGGCAGGTGGGGAAGCTTTCTTT. The chain carries TRBV5-1 and TRBJ1-1; no firm D call. Looked up from germline, CDR1 is SGHRS and CDR2 is YFSETQ. This CDR3 contains 13 residues. Trimming shortened V by 4 bases and J by 8 bases, and 15 bases separated the two germline ends.

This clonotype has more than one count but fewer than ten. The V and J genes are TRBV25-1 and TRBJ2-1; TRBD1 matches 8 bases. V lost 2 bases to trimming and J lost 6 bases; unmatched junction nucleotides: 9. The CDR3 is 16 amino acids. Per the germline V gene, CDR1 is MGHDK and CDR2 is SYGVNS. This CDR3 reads CASSEVTGAHVNEQFF. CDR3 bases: TGTGCCAGCAGTGAAGTGACAGGGGCCCACGTCAATGAGCAGTTCTTC. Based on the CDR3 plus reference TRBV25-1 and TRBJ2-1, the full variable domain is EADIYQTPRYLVIGTGKKITLECSQTMGHDKMYWYQQDPGMELHLIHYSYGVNSTEKGDLSSESTVSRIRTEHFPLTLESARPSHTSQYLCASSEVTGAHVNEQFFGPGTRLTVL.

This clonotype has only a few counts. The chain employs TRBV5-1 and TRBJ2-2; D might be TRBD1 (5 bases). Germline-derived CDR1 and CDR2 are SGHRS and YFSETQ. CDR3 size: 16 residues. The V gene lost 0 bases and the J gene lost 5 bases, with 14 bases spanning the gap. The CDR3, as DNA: TGCGCCAGCAGCTTGGGGGATCAGGGCGCAACCGGGGAGCTGTTTTTT. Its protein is CASSLGDQGATGELFF. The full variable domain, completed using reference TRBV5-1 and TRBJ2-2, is KAGVTQTPRYLIKTRGQQVTLSCSPISGHRSVSWYQQTPGQGLQFLFEYFSETQRNKGNFPGRFSGRQFSNSRSEMNVSTLELGDSALYLCASSLGDQGATGELFFGEGSRLTVL.

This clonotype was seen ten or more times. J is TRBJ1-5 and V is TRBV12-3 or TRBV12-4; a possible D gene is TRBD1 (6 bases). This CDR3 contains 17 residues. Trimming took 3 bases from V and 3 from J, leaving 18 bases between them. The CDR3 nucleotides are TGTGCCAGCAGTTTGTCCAGGGGAAGCCAATTCAATCAGCCCCAGCATTTT. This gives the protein CASSLSRGSQFNQPQHF.

This chain's CDR3 is CSAVPRGQSNQPQHF. The DNA of the CDR3 is TGCAGTGCTGTACCCCGGGGACAGAGCAATCAGCCCCAGCATTTT. The rearrangement uses TRBV20-1 and TRBJ1-5, with 7 bases identical to TRBD1. CDR1 is DFQATT and CDR2 is SNEGSKA in the germline V gene (reference sequence). There are 15 residues in the CDR3. Germline trimming cut 5 bases from V and 1 base from J; bases unmatched to any gene: 8.

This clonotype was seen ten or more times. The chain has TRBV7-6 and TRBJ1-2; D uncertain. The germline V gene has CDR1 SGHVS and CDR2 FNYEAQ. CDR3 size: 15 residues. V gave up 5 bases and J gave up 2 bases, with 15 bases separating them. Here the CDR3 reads CASSKGSHLNYGYTF. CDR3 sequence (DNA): TGTGCCAGCAGCAAAGGGAGCCACCTCAACTATGGCTACACCTTC.

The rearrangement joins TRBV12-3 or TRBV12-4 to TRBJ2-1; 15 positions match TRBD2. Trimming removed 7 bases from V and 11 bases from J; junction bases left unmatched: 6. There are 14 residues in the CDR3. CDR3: CASKGLAGGNQQFF. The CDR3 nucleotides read TGTGCCAGCAAAGGACTAGCGGGAGGGAATCAGCAGTTCTTC.

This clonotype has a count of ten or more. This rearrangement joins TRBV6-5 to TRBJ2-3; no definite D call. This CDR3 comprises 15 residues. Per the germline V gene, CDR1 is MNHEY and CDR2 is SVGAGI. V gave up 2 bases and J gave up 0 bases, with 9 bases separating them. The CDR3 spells CASSYRRSSTDTQYF. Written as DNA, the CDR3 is TGTGCCAGCAGTTACAGACGCTCTAGCACAGATACGCAGTATTTT.